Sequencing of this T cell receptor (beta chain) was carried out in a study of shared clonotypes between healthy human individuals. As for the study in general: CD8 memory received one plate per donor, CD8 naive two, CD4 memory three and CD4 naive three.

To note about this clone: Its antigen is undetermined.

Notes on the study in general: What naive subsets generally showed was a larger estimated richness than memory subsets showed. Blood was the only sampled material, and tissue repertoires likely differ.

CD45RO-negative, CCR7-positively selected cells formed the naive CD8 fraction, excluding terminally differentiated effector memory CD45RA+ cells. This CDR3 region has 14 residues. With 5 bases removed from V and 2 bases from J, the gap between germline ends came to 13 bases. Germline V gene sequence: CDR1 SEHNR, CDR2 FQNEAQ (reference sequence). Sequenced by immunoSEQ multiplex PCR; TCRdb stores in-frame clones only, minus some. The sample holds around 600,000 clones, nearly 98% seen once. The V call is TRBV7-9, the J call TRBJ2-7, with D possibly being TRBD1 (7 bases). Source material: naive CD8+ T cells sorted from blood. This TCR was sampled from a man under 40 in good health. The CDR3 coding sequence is TGTGCCAGCAGCCGCGGGACAGCTACCTACGAGCAGTACTTC. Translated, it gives CASSRGTATYEQYF.